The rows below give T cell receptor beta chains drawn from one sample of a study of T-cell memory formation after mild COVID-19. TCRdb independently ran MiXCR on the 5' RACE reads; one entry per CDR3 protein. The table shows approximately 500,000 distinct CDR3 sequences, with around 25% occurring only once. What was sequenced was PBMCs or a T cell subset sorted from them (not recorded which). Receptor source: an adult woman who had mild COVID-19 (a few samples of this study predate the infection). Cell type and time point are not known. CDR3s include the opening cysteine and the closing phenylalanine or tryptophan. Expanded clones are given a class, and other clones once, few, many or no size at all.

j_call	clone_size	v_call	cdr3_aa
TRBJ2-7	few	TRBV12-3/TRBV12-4	CASSPLGRNVEQYF
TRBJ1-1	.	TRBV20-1	CSARGLGQNEAFF
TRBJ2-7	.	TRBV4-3	CASSQEAGIAYEQYF
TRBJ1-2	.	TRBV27	CASSFAGANYGYTF
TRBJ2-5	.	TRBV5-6	CASDRGTTQETQYF
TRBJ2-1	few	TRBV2	CASSTRDSGLYNEQFF
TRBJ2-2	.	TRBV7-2	CASSYDKYTGELFF
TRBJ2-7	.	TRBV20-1	CSAKTYDGSSYEQYF
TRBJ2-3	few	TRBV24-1	CATSDSTLVPTDTQYF
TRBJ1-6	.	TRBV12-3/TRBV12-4	CASSLALGSNSPLHF
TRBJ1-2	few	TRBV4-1	CASSHGRAVQLYGYTF
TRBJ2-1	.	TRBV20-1	CSALALNEQFF
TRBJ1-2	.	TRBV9	CASSAPGQGGGYTF
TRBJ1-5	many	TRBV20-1	CSATRTEGSNQPQHF
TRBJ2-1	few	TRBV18	CASSPVSDGNEQFF
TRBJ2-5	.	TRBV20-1	CSARDRGRPGETQYF
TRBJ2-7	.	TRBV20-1	CSASRPSGSWEQYF